Described below is a single T cell receptor beta chain sequence and its context. Germline loops: CDR1 SGHVS, CDR2 FNYEAQ. The CDR3 is 15 residues long. V lost 5 bases and J lost 0, with 13 bases in between. This specimen belongs to a study of T cell responses to AZD1222 COVID-19 vaccine. Generated by immunoSEQ multiplex PCR, the TCRdb table keeps only in-frame clones and is missing some. The data contain more than 100,000 clones, around 93% of them singletons. This chain links TRBV7-6 with TRBJ2-5; TRBD2 is a possible D gene (6 bases). This clonotype originated in an adult who received the AZD1222 COVID-19 vaccine. The material sequenced was peripheral blood, taken 28 days after the second AZD1222 dose. CDR3 region: CASSASRENQETQYF. In DNA form, the CDR3 reads TGTGCCAGCAGCGCTTCCCGGGAGAACCAAGAGACCCAGTACTTC. The variable domain in full, with the rest retrieved from reference TRBV7-6 and TRBJ2-5, is GAGVSQSPRYKVTKRGQDVALRCDPISGHVSLYWYRQALGQGPEFLTYFNYEAQQDKSGLPNDRFSAERPEGSISTLTIQRTEQRDSAMYRCASSASRENQETQYFGPGTRLLVL.